These 6 T cell receptor beta chains were all obtained from the same sample, sequenced in a study of cytomegalovirus exposure and HLA in healthy donors. The protocol was immunoSEQ multiplex PCR, while the TCRdb copy is restricted to in-frame clones and leaves out a portion. The sample consists of about 150,000 clones, roughly 90% of them appearing once. Sequenced input: PBMCs. The receptors come from a man aged 18 to 35 in good health and CMV-seropositive.

This chain uses TRBV6-5 with TRBJ2-5; TRBD1 matches 10 bases. The CDR3 runs 14 residues. Germline CDR1 and CDR2: MNHEY and SVGAGI. With 6 bases clipped from V and 5 bases from J, the junction kept 6 bases outside the gene matches. CDR3 residues: CASSPTGGRETQYF. The CDR3 DNA follows: TGTGCCAGCAGCCCGACAGGGGGCAGGGAGACCCAGTACTTC.

The V gene is TRBV18, the J gene TRBJ2-6; no firm D call. This CDR3 is 14 amino acids long. The V end was cut by 4 bases, the J end by 4 bases, with 8 bases between. Germline loops: CDR1 KGHSH, CDR2 LQKENI. The CDR3 nucleotides are TGTGCCAGCTCACTTCCGACAGGGGCCAACGTCCTGACTTTC. It translates to CASSLPTGANVLTF.

V and J are TRBV4-2 and TRBJ2-3; a possible D gene is TRBD2 (5 bases). The V end was cut by 2 bases, the J end by 0 bases, with 9 bases between. There are 15 residues in the CDR3. From germline, CDR1 is LGHNA and CDR2 YNFKEQ. CDR3 region: CASSQPGESTDTQYF. The CDR3 DNA reads as TGTGCCAGCAGCCAACCCGGGGAGAGCACAGATACGCAGTATTTT.

This clone has just a few counts. The V and J genes are TRBV7-7 and TRBJ2-7; TRBD2 matches 10 bases. This CDR3 has 13 amino acids. The germline CDR1 and CDR2 sequences are SSHAT and FNYEAQ (reference sequence). Trimming removed 8 bases from V and 3 bases from J; junction bases left unmatched: 4. The DNA for the CDR3 is TGTGCCAGCGGGCCTAGCGGGAGCTACGAGCAGTACTTC. Protein product: CASGPSGSYEQYF.

V and J are TRBV7-2 and TRBJ2-7; TRBD2 agrees at 8 bases. V trimming: 3 bases; J trimming: 0 bases; junction bases outside the gene matches: 4. There are 15 residues in the CDR3. CDR1 and CDR2 from the germline V gene are SGHTA and FQGNSA. CDR3 protein: CASSFGGDHSYEQYF. The CDR3 DNA reads TGTGCCAGCAGCTTCGGGGGGGACCACTCCTACGAGCAGTACTTC.

The CDR3 DNA reads as TGTGCCAGCAGTTACGACGGCAGGGGAGATGGCTACACCTTC. Translated, it gives CASSYDGRGDGYTF. The J gene is TRBJ1-2, the V gene TRBV6-8; TRBD1 is a possible D gene (6 bases). CDR3 length: 14 amino acids. CDR1 is MNHGY, CDR2 SAAAGT, per germline. Between the trimmed V and J ends, which lost 2 bases and 6 bases, there was a span of 13 bases.